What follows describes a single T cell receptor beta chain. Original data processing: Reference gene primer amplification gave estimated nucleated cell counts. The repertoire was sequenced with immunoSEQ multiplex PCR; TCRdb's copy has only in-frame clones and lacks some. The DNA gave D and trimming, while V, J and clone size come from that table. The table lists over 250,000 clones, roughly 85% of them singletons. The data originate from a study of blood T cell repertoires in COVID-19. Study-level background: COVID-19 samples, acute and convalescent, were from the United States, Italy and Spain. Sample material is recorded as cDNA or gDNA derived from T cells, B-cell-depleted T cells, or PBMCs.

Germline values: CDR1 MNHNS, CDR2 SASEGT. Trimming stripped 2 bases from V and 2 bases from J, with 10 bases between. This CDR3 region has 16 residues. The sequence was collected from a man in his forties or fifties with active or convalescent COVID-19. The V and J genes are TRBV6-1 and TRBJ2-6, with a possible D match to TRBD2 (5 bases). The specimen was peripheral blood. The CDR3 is CASSELGVPGANVLTF. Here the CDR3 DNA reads TGTGCCAGCAGTGAACTGGGAGTACCTGGGGCCAACGTCCTGACTTTC.